The 21 T cell receptor beta chains reported below all come from one sample, sequenced in a study of blood T cell repertoires in COVID-19. The data were produced by immunoSEQ multiplex PCR, yet TCRdb's version contains in-frame clones alone and is incomplete. Here the sample spans 330,000 or so clones, 80% to 95% being singletons. Sequencing was performed on PBMCs or T cells enriched from blood (not recorded which). The receptors derive from a woman under 40 who had recovered from COVID-19.

The rearrangement joins TRBV7-9 to TRBJ1-5; TRBD1 might be the D (6 bases). V was cut by 1 base and J by 7 bases, with 11 bases left in between. The CDR3 extends over 14 amino acids. The V gene's germline CDR1 is SEHNR and CDR2 FQNEAQ (reference sequence). CDR3 in amino acids: CASSLGSGVQPQHF. DNA of the CDR3: TGTGCCAGCAGCTTAGGATCAGGGGTGCAGCCCCAGCATTTT.

This clone was picked up one time. This chain links TRBV7-2 with TRBJ2-7; TRBD2 is a possible D gene (7 bases). This CDR3 has 15 residues. Germline lookup yields CDR1 SGHTA and CDR2 FQGNSA. V lost 3 bases and J 4 bases, leaving 16 bases between the germline ends. The CDR3 is CASSFAGRGPYEQYF. The DNA for the CDR3 is TGTGCCAGCAGCTTTGCAGGGCGGGGGCCATACGAGCAGTACTTC.

The chain links TRBV20-1 to TRBJ1-2, with 12 bases matching TRBD1. The CDR3 runs 10 residues. Germline V lookup: CDR1 DFQATT, CDR2 SNEGSKA (reference sequence). The chain's CDR3 is CSGGQGANTF. The CDR3 coding sequence is TGCAGCGGGGGACAGGGGGCCAACACCTTC.

V usage is TRBV30 and J usage is TRBJ2-7, with D perhaps TRBD2 (7 bases). Trimming shortened V by 7 bases and J by 3 bases, and 25 bases separated the two germline ends. CDR1 and CDR2 from the germline V gene are GTSNPN and SVGIG (reference sequence). This CDR3 has 16 residues. The CDR3 is CAFLHPTQGRGYEQYF. The CDR3 DNA follows: TGTGCCTTCCTACATCCCACCCAGGGGAGGGGCTACGAGCAGTACTTC.

The chain employs TRBV6-5 and TRBJ2-2, with TRBD1 matching 11 bases. V gave up 3 bases and J gave up 4 bases; unmatched junction bases: 1. There are 15 residues in the CDR3. Per germline, CDR1 MNHEY and CDR2 SVGAGI. CDR3 region: CASSYGTGGTGELFF. The CDR3 nucleotides read TGTGCCAGCAGTTATGGGACAGGGGGCACCGGGGAGCTGTTTTTT.

This chain uses TRBV5-1 with TRBJ1-5, with D tentatively TRBD1 (5 bases). CDR1 is SGHRS and CDR2 is YFSETQ in the germline V gene. With 0 bases removed from V and 0 bases from J, the gap between germline ends came to 16 bases. This CDR3 contains 18 residues. DNA of the CDR3: TGCGCCAGCAGCTTGGGGAACAGGTCTCCCTATAGCAATCAGCCCCAGCATTTT. Translated, it gives CASSLGNRSPYSNQPQHF.

This sequence joins TRBV18 and TRBJ2-5, with no clear D. This CDR3 is 14 amino acids long. Between the trimmed V and J ends, which lost 0 bases and 5 bases, there was a span of 10 bases. Germline V gene lookup returns CDR1 KGHSH and CDR2 LQKENI. Here the CDR3 reads CASSPPTGWETQYF. The CDR3, as DNA: TGTGCCAGCTCACCACCTACGGGTTGGGAGACCCAGTACTTC.

This clone was observed a single time. The gene calls are TRBV7-2 and TRBJ1-1, with 10 bases matching TRBD1. V dropped 5 bases and J dropped 7; count of bases not matched to a gene: 7. This CDR3 contains 14 residues. Germline V gene data show CDR1 as SGHTA and CDR2 as FQGNSA. The CDR3 loop is CASSRGQGFGEAFF. The CDR3 DNA sequence: TGTGCCAGCAGCAGGGGACAGGGGTTCGGTGAAGCTTTCTTT.

J is TRBJ1-5 and V is TRBV2; tentative D call: TRBD1 (5 bases). V was trimmed by 1 base and J by 6 bases, leaving 19 bases between them. CDR3 size: 17 residues. The germline gives CDR1 SNHLY, CDR2 FYNNEI. The CDR3 sequence: CASSEGGLSGGTQPQHF. The DNA for the CDR3 is TGTGCCAGCAGTGAAGGTGGCCTTTCTGGGGGGACTCAGCCCCAGCATTTT.

This clone has more than one count but fewer than ten. V gene TRBV15 combines with J gene TRBJ2-1; the D gene is possibly TRBD2 (6 bases). Trimming removed 0 bases from V and 7 bases from J, with 13 bases in between. Germline CDR1 reads LNHNV; CDR2 reads YYDKDF (reference sequence). The CDR3 sequence is 15 residues long. The CDR3: CATSRDWGRLNEQFF. CDR3 DNA: TGTGCCACCAGCAGAGATTGGGGGAGGTTAAATGAGCAGTTCTTC.

In this sample, this clone turned up once. This chain uses TRBV28 with TRBJ2-1; D might be TRBD1 (6 bases). The CDR3 consists of 14 residues. Per germline, CDR1 MDHEN and CDR2 SYDVKM. Trimming removed 5 bases at V and 4 bases at J, with 12 bases between. CDR3 sequence reads: CASSPYTGYNEQFF. The CDR3 DNA sequence: TGTGCCAGCAGTCCCTATACAGGGTACAATGAGCAGTTCTTC.

The rearrangement uses TRBV7-6 and TRBJ2-2; 7 nucleotides match TRBD1. V lost 4 bases and J lost 3; bases outside the gene matches: 8. CDR3 length: 16 residues. CDR1 is SGHVS and CDR2 is FNYEAQ in the germline V gene. The CDR3 DNA reads as TGTGCCAGCAGCTCGAGACAGGGCGCGTACACCGGGGAGCTGTTTTTT. Its translation: CASSSRQGAYTGELFF.

The chain uses TRBV11-1 and TRBJ2-1, with no clear D. Germline V gene data show CDR1 as SGHAT and CDR2 as FQDESV (reference sequence). The CDR3 length is 13 residues. With 3 bases removed from V and 1 base from J, the gap between germline ends came to 4 bases. CDR3 nucleotide sequence: TGTGCCAGCAGCTTTCAGTCCTACAATGAGCAGTTCTTC. Translating gives CASSFQSYNEQFF. Full variable domain (rest looked up from reference TRBV11-1 and TRBJ2-1): EAEVAQSPRYKITEKSQAVAFWCDPISGHATLYWYRQILGQGPELLVQFQDESVVDDSQLPKDRFSAERLKGVDSTLKIQPAELGDSAMYLCASSFQSYNEQFFGPGTRLTVL.

This chain connects TRBV10-3 to TRBJ1-1, with 7 bases identical to TRBD1. CDR1 is ENHRY, CDR2 SYGVKD, per germline. CDR3 length equals 13 residues. After removal of 4 bases from V and 4 bases from J, the junction contained 3 bases not matched to a gene. CDR3 nucleotide sequence: TGTGCCATCAGTGTACAGGGGTCCACTGAAGCTTTCTTT. Translation: CAISVQGSTEAFF.

The CDR3 reads CSVRLAGGWFF. In DNA form, the CDR3 reads TGCAGTGTTCGACTAGCGGGAGGTTGGTTCTTC. V usage is TRBV20-1 and J usage is TRBJ2-1, with TRBD2 identical over 13 bases. Germline V CDR1 and CDR2: DFQATT, SNEGSKA (reference sequence). With V trimmed by 7 bases and J by 15 bases, 6 bases remained unmatched. There are 11 residues in the CDR3.

The chain uses TRBV7-2 and TRBJ2-1, with 10 bases lining up with TRBD2. The V gene's germline CDR1 is SGHTA and CDR2 FQGNSA. This CDR3 contains 17 residues. The J segment lost 9 bases and the V segment lost 2 bases, leaving 13 bases of the junction unmatched. CDR3 bases: TGTGCCAGCAGCTTAACGTCACTAGCGGGACATTCCAGTGAGCAGTTCTTC. It is translated as CASSLTSLAGHSSEQFF.

V usage is TRBV28 and J usage is TRBJ1-5; D not resolved. The CDR3 runs 15 residues. V lost 6 bases to trimming and J lost 0 bases, with 12 bases between them. The germline CDR1 and CDR2 sequences are MDHEN and SYDVKM. CDR3 bases: TGTGCCAGCAGCCGCATGGCCCTTAGCAATCAGCCCCAGCATTTT. It codes for CASSRMALSNQPQHF. Supplemented by reference TRBV28 and TRBJ1-5, the full variable domain reads DVKVTQSSRYLVKRTGEKVFLECVQDMDHENMFWYRQDPGLGLRLIYFSYDVKMKEKGDIPEGYSVSREKKERFSLILESASTNQTSMYLCASSRMALSNQPQHFGDGTRLSIL.

The chain uses TRBV9 and TRBJ2-3; maybe TRBD1 (7 bases). Germline CDR1 and CDR2: SGDLS and YYNGEE. The CDR3 spans 15 residues. V lost 7 bases to trimming and J lost 5 bases, with 20 bases between them. DNA for the CDR3: TGTGCCAGCGCCCCCGCAGGGGGGCTTCAAGATACGCAGTATTTT. This gives the protein CASAPAGGLQDTQYF.

The gene calls are TRBV2 and TRBJ1-6; D gene unclear. Trimming pared 5 bases from V and 12 bases from J, leaving 17 bases between. The CDR3 spans 14 residues. The V gene's germline CDR1 is SNHLY and CDR2 FYNNEI. For the CDR3, the DNA is TGTGCCAGCAGTAGCCGGACGGGAAGTGTACCCCTCCACTTT. As protein: CASSSRTGSVPLHF. The variable domain in full, with the rest retrieved from reference TRBV2 and TRBJ1-6, is EPEVTQTPSHQVTQMGQEVILRCVPISNHLYFYWYRQILGQKVEFLVSFYNNEISEKSEIFDDQFSVERPDGSNFTLKIRSTKLEDSAMYFCASSSRTGSVPLHFGNGTRLTVT.

This chain joins TRBV4-2 and TRBJ2-4; 10 bases align to TRBD2. V shed 1 base and J 7 bases; nucleotides not matched to a gene: 7. This CDR3 has 16 amino acids. The germline V gene encodes CDR1 LGHNA and CDR2 YNFKEQ. CDR3 region: CASSQGGLAGANIQYF. CDR3 nucleotide sequence: TGTGCCAGCAGCCAAGGTGGTCTAGCGGGAGCGAACATTCAGTACTTC.

The chain recombines TRBV3-1 (or the pseudogene TRBV3-2) with TRBJ2-3, with 8 bases fitting TRBD1. This CDR3 region has 15 residues. Germline assignment: CDR1 LGHDT and CDR2 YNNKEL (reference sequence). Trimming took 6 bases from V and 0 from J; bases not matched to a gene: 5. The CDR3 coding sequence is TGTGCCAGCAGACCCCAGGGGGCCAGCACAGATACGCAGTATTTT. Translating gives CASRPQGASTDTQYF.